The rows below give T cell receptor beta chains drawn from one sample of a study of regulatory T cells in long-lasting Graves disease. TCRdb itself ran the multiplex PCR reads through MiXCR, one entry per CDR3 protein. The top ten hold about 19% of the sample, which has 380,000 or so distinct CDR3 sequences, 15% to 20% seen once. This same sample was also part of a study on T cells in Graves' hyperthyroidism and ophthalmopathy.

The sample here was peripheral blood mononuclear cells (PBMCs), taken at new diagnosis, from a patient treated with antithyroid drugs. The source of these receptors is a woman between 18 and 29 years old with Graves disease. CDR3s include the opening cysteine and the closing phenylalanine or tryptophan. Fields, in order: J gene, V gene, clone size, D gene, CDR3 protein, CDR3 DNA. D genes are given only for firm matches. Only some rows state a clone size, as once, few, many or a class for expanded clones.

j_call: TRBJ1-1
v_call: TRBV5-1
clone_size: few
d_call: NA
cdr3_aa: CASSPEGRKTEAFF
cdr3_nt: TGCGCCAGCAGCCCGGAAGGGAGAAAGACTGAAGCTTTCTTT

j_call: TRBJ1-2
v_call: TRBV20-1
clone_size: many
d_call: NA
cdr3_aa: CGYPVLGYTF
cdr3_nt: TGCGGATACCCGGTTTTGGGCTACACCTTC

j_call: TRBJ2-6
v_call: TRBV6-1
clone_size: many
d_call: TRBD1
cdr3_aa: CASRNTGAVSGANVLTF
cdr3_nt: TGTGCCAGCAGAAACACAGGGGCCGTGTCTGGGGCCAACGTCCTGACTTTC

j_call: TRBJ2-2
v_call: TRBV5-6
clone_size: few
d_call: NA
cdr3_aa: CASSPIQGRGYTGELFF
cdr3_nt: TGTGCCAGCAGCCCAATTCAGGGGAGGGGATACACCGGGGAGCTGTTTTTT

j_call: TRBJ2-5
v_call: TRBV6-1
clone_size: few
d_call: NA
cdr3_aa: CASSERARGNQETQYF
cdr3_nt: TGTGCCAGCAGTGAAAGAGCCAGGGGTAACCAAGAGACCCAGTACTTC

j_call: TRBJ1-1
v_call: TRBV20-1
clone_size: NA
d_call: NA
cdr3_aa: CSARAIGTDTEAFF
cdr3_nt: TGCAGTGCTAGGGCGATAGGGACGGACACTGAAGCTTTCTTT

j_call: TRBJ1-1
v_call: TRBV5-4
clone_size: many
d_call: NA
cdr3_aa: CASSSPAGENTEAFF
cdr3_nt: TGTGCCAGCAGCTCCCCAGCGGGAGAGAACACTGAAGCTTTCTTT

j_call: TRBJ1-2
v_call: TRBV12-3/TRBV12-4
clone_size: NA
d_call: TRBD1
cdr3_aa: CASSPRDRGSGGYTF
cdr3_nt: TGTGCCAGCAGTCCTCGGGACAGGGGAAGTGGAGGCTACACCTTC

j_call: TRBJ2-1
v_call: TRBV4-1
clone_size: many
d_call: NA
cdr3_aa: CASSQDGQITYNEQFF
cdr3_nt: TGCGCCAGCAGCCAAGATGGTCAGATAACCTACAATGAGCAGTTCTTC

j_call: TRBJ2-1
v_call: TRBV6-2/TRBV6-3
clone_size: many
d_call: TRBD2
cdr3_aa: CASSLTSGYPQASYNEQFF
cdr3_nt: TGTGCCAGCAGTTTGACTAGCGGGTACCCCCAAGCCTCCTACAATGAGCAGTTCTTC

j_call: TRBJ1-4
v_call: TRBV20-1
clone_size: few
d_call: NA
cdr3_aa: CSARSPPPNEKLFF
cdr3_nt: TGCAGTGCTAGATCCCCCCCCCCCAATGAAAAACTGTTTTTT

j_call: TRBJ2-7
v_call: TRBV12-3/TRBV12-4
clone_size: few
d_call: NA
cdr3_aa: CASSWALAPTYEQYF
cdr3_nt: TGTGCCAGCAGTTGGGCCCTAGCTCCTACCTACGAGCAGTACTTC

j_call: TRBJ2-2
v_call: TRBV6-1
clone_size: many
d_call: NA
cdr3_aa: CAGGGGPGELFF
cdr3_nt: TGTGCGGGTGGAGGCGGACCCGGGGAGCTGTTTTTT

j_call: TRBJ1-5
v_call: TRBV6-1
clone_size: NA
d_call: TRBD1
cdr3_aa: CASNPGGYQPQHF
cdr3_nt: TGTGCCAGCAATCCAGGGGGCTATCAGCCCCAGCATTTT

j_call: TRBJ1-5
v_call: TRBV6-9
clone_size: NA
d_call: NA
cdr3_aa: CASSSLRAGGYSNQPQHF
cdr3_nt: TGTGCCAGCAGTTCCCTACGTGCTGGGGGCTATAGCAATCAGCCCCAGCATTTT

j_call: TRBJ2-4
v_call: TRBV7-3
clone_size: many
d_call: NA
cdr3_aa: CASSLSGASGNIQYF
cdr3_nt: TGTGCCAGCAGCTTAAGTGGGGCGAGTGGAAACATTCAGTACTTC

j_call: TRBJ2-2
v_call: TRBV12-3/TRBV12-4
clone_size: few
d_call: TRBD1
cdr3_aa: CASRVRQGDITGELFF
cdr3_nt: TGTGCCAGCAGGGTTAGACAGGGGGATATCACCGGGGAGCTGTTTTTT

j_call: TRBJ1-5
v_call: TRBV2
clone_size: few
d_call: NA
cdr3_aa: CASGRTNQPQHF
cdr3_nt: TGTGCCAGCGGACGGACGAATCAGCCCCAGCATTTT

j_call: TRBJ1-2
v_call: TRBV19
clone_size: NA
d_call: TRBD1
cdr3_aa: CASHHRGESYGYTF
cdr3_nt: TGTGCCAGCCACCACAGGGGAGAGAGCTATGGCTACACCTTC

j_call: TRBJ2-2
v_call: TRBV18
clone_size: few
d_call: TRBD1
cdr3_aa: CASSSQTGNAGELFF
cdr3_nt: TGTGCCAGCTCAAGCCAGACAGGGAACGCCGGGGAGCTGTTTTTT

j_call: TRBJ2-1
v_call: TRBV7-2
clone_size: few
d_call: TRBD2
cdr3_aa: CASSPTSGNNEQFF
cdr3_nt: TGTGCCAGCAGCCCGACTAGCGGAAACAATGAGCAGTTCTTC

j_call: TRBJ1-2
v_call: TRBV28
clone_size: few
d_call: NA
cdr3_aa: CASSFRQSYGYTF
cdr3_nt: TGTGCCAGCAGTTTCCGGCAGAGCTATGGCTACACCTTC

j_call: TRBJ2-2
v_call: TRBV28
clone_size: many
d_call: NA
cdr3_aa: CASSLWGSEQNTGELFF
cdr3_nt: TGTGCCAGCAGTTTGTGGGGTTCGGAACAGAACACCGGGGAGCTGTTTTTT

j_call: TRBJ2-5
v_call: TRBV11-2
clone_size: many
d_call: TRBD1
cdr3_aa: CASSFDREETQYF
cdr3_nt: TGTGCCAGCAGCTTCGACAGGGAAGAGACCCAGTACTTC